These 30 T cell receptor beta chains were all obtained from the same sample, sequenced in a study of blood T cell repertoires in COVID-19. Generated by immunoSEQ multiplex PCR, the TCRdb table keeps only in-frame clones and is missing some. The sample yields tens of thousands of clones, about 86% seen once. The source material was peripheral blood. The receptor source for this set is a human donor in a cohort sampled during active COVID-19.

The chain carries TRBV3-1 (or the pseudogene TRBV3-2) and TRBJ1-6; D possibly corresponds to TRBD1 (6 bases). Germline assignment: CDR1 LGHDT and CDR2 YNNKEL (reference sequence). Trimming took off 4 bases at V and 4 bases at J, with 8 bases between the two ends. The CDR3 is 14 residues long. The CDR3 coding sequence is TGTGCCAGCAGCCTCGGACAGTATAATTCACCCCTCCACTTT. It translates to CASSLGQYNSPLHF.

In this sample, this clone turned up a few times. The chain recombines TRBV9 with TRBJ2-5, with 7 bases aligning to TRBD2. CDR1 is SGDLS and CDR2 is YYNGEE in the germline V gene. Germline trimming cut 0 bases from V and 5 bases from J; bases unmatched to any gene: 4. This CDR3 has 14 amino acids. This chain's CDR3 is CASSVVGGSETQYF. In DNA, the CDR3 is TGTGCCAGCAGCGTAGTAGGCGGGAGTGAGACCCAGTACTTC. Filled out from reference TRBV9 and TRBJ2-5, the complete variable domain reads DSGVTQTPKHLITATGQRVTLRCSPRSGDLSVYWYQQSLDQGLQFLIQYYNGEERAKGNILERFSAQQFPDLHSELNLSSLELGDSALYFCASSVVGGSETQYFGPGTRLLVL.

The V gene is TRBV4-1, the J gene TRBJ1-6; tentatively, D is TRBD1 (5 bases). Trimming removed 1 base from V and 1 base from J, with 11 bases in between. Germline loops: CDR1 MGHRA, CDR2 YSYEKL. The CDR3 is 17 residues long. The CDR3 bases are TGCGCCAGCAGCCAAGTTCCCGGGGGGTCCTATAATTCACCCCTCCACTTT. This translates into CASSQVPGGSYNSPLHF.

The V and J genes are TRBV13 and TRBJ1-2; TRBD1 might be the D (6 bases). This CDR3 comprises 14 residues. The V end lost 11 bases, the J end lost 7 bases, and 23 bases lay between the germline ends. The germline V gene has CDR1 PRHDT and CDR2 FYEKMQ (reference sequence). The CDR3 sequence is CASTLRDTPIGYTF. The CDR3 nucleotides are TGTGCCTCAACACTTAGGGACACCCCTATTGGCTACACCTTC.

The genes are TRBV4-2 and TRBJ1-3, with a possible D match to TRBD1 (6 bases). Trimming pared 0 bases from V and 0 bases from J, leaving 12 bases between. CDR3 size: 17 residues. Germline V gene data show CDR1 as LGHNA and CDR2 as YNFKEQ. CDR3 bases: TGTGCCAGCAGCCAAGAAACAGGGTGGGGCTCTGGAAACACCATATATTTT. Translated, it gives CASSQETGWGSGNTIYF.

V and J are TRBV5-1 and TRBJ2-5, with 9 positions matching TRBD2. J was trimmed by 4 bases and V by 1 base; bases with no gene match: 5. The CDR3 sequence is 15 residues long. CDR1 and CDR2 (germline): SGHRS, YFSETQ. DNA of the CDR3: TGCGCCAGCAGCTTGTCTGCGGGAGGGCCAGAGACCCAGTACTTC. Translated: CASSLSAGGPETQYF. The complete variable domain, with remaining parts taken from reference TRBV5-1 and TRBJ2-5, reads KAGVTQTPRYLIKTRGQQVTLSCSPISGHRSVSWYQQTPGQGLQFLFEYFSETQRNKGNFPGRFSGRQFSNSRSEMNVSTLELGDSALYLCASSLSAGGPETQYFGPGTRLLVL.

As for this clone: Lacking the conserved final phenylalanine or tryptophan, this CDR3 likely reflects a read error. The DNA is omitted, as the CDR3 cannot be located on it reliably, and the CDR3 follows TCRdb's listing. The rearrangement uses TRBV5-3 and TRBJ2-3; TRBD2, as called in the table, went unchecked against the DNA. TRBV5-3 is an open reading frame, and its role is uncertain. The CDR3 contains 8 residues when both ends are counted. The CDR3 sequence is CARRGPGG.

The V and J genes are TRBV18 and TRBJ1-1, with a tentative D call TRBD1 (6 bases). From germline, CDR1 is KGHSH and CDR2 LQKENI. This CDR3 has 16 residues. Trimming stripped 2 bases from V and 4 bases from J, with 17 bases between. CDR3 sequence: CASSPINGFRGTEAFF. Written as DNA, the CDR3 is TGTGCCAGCTCACCAATTAATGGGTTCAGGGGCACTGAAGCTTTCTTT.

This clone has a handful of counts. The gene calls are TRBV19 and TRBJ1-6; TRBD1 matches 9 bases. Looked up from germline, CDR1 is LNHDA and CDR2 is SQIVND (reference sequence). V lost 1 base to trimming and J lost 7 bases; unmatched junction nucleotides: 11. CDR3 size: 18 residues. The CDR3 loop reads CASSIVGQGGSRNSPLHF. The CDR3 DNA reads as TGTGCCAGTAGTATAGTGGGACAGGGTGGATCGAGAAATTCACCCCTCCACTTT.

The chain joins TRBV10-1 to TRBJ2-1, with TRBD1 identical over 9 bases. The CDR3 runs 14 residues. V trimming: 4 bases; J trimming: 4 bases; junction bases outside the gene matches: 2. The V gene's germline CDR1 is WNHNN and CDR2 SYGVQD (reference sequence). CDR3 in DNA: TGCGCCAGCAGTGGGGACAGGGTATACAATGAGCAGTTCTTC. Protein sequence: CASSGDRVYNEQFF.

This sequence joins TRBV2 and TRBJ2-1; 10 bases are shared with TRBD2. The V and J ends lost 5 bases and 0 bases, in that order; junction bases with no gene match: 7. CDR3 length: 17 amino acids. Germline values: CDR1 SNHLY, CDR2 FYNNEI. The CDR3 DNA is TGTGCCAGCAGTAAGGAAGCTAGCGGGAGCTCCTACAATGAGCAGTTCTTC. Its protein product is CASSKEASGSSYNEQFF.

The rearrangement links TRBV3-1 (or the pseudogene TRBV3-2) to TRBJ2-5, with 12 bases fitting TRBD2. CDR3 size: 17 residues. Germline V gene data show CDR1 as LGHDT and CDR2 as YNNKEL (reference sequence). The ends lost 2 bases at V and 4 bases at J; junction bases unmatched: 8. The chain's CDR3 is CASSQYLAGGVRETQYF. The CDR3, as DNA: TGTGCCAGCAGCCAATATCTAGCGGGGGGGGTGAGAGAGACCCAGTACTTC.

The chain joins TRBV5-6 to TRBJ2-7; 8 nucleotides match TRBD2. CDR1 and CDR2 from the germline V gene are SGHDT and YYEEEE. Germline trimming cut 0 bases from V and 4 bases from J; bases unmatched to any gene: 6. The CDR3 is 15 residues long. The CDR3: CASSLVGGGSYEQYF. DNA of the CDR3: TGTGCCAGCAGCTTGGTTGGCGGGGGGTCGTACGAGCAGTACTTC.

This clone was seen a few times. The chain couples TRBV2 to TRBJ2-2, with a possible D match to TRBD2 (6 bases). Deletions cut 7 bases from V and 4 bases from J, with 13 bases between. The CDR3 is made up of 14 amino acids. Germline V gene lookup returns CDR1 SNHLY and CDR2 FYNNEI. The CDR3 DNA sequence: TGTGCCAGCAATCCGGGAGTCGTCACCGGGGAGCTGTTTTTT. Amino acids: CASNPGVVTGELFF. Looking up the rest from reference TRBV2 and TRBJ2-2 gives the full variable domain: EPEVTQTPSHQVTQMGQEVILRCVPISNHLYFYWYRQILGQKVEFLVSFYNNEISEKSEIFDDQFSVERPDGSNFTLKIRSTKLEDSAMYFCASNPGVVTGELFFGEGSRLTVL.

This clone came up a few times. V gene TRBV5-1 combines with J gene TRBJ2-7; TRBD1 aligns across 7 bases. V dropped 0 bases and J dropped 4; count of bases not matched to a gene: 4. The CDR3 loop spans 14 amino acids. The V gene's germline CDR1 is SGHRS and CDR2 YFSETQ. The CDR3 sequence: CASSLEGRGYEQYF. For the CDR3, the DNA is TGCGCCAGCAGCTTGGAGGGCAGGGGGTACGAGCAGTACTTC. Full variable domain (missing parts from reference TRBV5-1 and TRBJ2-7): KAGVTQTPRYLIKTRGQQVTLSCSPISGHRSVSWYQQTPGQGLQFLFEYFSETQRNKGNFPGRFSGRQFSNSRSEMNVSTLELGDSALYLCASSLEGRGYEQYFGPGTRLTVT.

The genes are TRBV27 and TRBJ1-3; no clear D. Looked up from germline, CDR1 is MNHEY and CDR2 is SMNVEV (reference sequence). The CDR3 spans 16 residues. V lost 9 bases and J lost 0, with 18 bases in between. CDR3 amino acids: CARINTDWNSGNTIYF. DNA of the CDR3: TGTGCCAGAATTAATACCGACTGGAACTCTGGAAACACCATATATTTT.

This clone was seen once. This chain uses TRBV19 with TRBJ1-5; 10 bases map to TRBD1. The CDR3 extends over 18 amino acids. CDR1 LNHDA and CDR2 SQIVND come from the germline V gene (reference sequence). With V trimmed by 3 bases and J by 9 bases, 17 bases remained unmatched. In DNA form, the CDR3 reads TGTGCCAGTAGTATGACAGGGGGCGCGGGGGACATTAGGAGGCCCCAGCATTTT. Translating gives CASSMTGGAGDIRRPQHF.

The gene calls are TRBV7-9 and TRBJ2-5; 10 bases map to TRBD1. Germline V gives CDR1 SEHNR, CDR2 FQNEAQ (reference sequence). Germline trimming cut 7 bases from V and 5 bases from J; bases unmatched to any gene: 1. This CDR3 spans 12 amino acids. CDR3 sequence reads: CASKDRGETQYF. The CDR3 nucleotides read TGTGCCAGCAAGGACAGGGGGGAGACCCAGTACTTC. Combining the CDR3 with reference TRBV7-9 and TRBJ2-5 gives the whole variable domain DTGVSQNPRHKITKRGQNVTFRCDPISEHNRLYWYRQTLGQGPEFLTYFQNEAQLEKSRLLSDRFSAERPKGSFSTLEIQRTEQGDSAMYLCASKDRGETQYFGPGTRLLVL.

The DNA for the CDR3 is TGCGCCAGCAGCCAATCTCTCAGTCTGACACTGGGAAACACCATATATTTT. Amino acids: CASSQSLSLTLGNTIYF. The chain carries TRBV4-1 and TRBJ1-3; D unclear. The CDR3 totals 17 residues. The V end was cut by 2 bases, the J end by 4 bases, with 18 bases between. Germline CDR1 reads MGHRA; CDR2 reads YSYEKL.

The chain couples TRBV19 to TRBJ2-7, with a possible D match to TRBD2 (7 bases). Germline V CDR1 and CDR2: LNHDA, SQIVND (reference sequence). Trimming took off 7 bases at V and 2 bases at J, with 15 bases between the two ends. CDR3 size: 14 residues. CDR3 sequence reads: CASNRGAYTYEQYF. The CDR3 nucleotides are TGTGCCAGTAATCGGGGGGCCTATACCTACGAGCAGTACTTC.

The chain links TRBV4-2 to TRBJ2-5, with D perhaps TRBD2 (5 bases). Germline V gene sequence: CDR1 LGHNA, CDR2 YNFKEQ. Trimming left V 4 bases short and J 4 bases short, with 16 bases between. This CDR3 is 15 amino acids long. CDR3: CASSPKRGIGETQYF. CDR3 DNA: TGTGCCAGCAGCCCAAAAAGAGGGATTGGAGAGACCCAGTACTTC.

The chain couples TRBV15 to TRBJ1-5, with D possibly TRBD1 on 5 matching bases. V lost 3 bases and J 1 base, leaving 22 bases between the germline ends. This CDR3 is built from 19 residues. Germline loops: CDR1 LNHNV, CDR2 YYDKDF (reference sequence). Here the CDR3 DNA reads TGTGCCACCAGCAGCACCCCGGGGGGGAGTATATGGAGCAATCAGCCCCAGCATTTT. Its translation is CATSSTPGGSIWSNQPQHF. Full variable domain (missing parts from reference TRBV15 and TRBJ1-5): DAMVIQNPRYQVTQFGKPVTLSCSQTLNHNVMYWYQQKSSQAPKLLFHYYDKDFNNEADTPDNFQSRRPNTSFCFLDIRSPGLGDTAMYLCATSSTPGGSIWSNQPQHFGDGTRLSIL.

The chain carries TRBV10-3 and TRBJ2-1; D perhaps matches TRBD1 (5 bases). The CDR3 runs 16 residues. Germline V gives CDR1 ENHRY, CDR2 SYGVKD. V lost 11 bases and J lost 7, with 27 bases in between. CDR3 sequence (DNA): TGTGCCCCCCTAGGGGCCCAGTTCTTAAGGGTGAATGAGCAGTTCTTC. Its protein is CAPLGAQFLRVNEQFF.

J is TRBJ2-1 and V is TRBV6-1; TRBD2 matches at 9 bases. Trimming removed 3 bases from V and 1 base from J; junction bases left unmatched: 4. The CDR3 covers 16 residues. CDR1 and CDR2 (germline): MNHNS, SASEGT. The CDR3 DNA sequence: TGTGCCAGCAGTGATTCAGCGGGGGGATCCTACAATGAGCAGTTCTTC. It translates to CASSDSAGGSYNEQFF.

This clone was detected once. CDR3: CASSSQGSGTEAFF. The CDR3 bases are TGCGCCAGCAGCTCCCAGGGGTCGGGCACTGAAGCTTTCTTT. The chain combines TRBV5-1 with TRBJ1-1, with a tentative D call TRBD1 (6 bases). The CDR3 is 14 residues long. CDR1 SGHRS and CDR2 YFSETQ come from the germline V gene. V lost 3 bases and J 4 bases, leaving 13 bases between the germline ends.

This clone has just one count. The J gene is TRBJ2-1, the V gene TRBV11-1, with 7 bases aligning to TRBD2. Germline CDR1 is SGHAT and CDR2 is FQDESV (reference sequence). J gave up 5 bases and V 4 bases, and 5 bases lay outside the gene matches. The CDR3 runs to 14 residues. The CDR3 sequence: CASSSPGRNNEQFF. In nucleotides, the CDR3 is TGTGCCAGCAGCTCGCCCGGGAGGAACAATGAGCAGTTCTTC.

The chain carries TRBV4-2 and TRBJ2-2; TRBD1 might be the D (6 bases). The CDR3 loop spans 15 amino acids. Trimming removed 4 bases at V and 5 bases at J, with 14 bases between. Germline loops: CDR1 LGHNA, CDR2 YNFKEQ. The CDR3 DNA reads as TGTGCCAGCAGCCCCCATGGGGGCCGGACCGGGGAGCTGTTTTTT. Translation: CASSPHGGRTGELFF.

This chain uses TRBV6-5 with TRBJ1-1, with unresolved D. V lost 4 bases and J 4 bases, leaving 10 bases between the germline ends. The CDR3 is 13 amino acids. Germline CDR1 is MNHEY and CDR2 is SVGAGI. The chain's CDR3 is CASSSQVGTEAFF. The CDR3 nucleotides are TGTGCCAGCAGTTCCCAGGTTGGCACTGAAGCTTTCTTT.

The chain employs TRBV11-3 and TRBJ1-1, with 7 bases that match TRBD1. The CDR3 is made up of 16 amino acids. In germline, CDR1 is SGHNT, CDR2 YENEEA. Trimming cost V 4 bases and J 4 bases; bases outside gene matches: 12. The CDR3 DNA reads TGTGCCAGCAGCTCCACATACAGGGGACTGGGCACTGAAGCTTTCTTT. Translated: CASSSTYRGLGTEAFF.

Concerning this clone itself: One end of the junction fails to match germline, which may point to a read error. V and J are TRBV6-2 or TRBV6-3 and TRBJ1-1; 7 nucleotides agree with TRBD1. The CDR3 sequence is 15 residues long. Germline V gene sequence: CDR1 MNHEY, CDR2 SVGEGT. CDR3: CASSYLGGGNAEAFF. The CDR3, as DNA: TGTGCCAGCAGTTACTTAGGGGGCGGGAACGCTGAAGCTTTCTTT.